The rows below give T cell receptor beta chains drawn from one sample of a study of blood T cells in healthy people across ages. TCRdb fed the 5' RACE reads into MiXCR, producing one record per CDR3 protein. This table has approximately 1.5 million distinct CDR3 sequences, about 31% appearing once. Sequencing input: blood. These TCRs come from a woman aged 25 to 39 in good health. Each CDR3 is given with its conserved first and last residue. Each record gives: D gene, J gene, V gene, clone size, CDR3 DNA, CDR3 protein. The D gene is left open where the match is weak. Clone size is stated in some rows and not others, as once, few, many or a class when expanded.

>.|TRBJ2-1|TRBV7-9|.
TGTGCCAGCAGCTATAACCTAGGGGATGAGCAGTTCTTC
CASSYNLGDEQFF
>.|TRBJ2-5|TRBV20-1|.
TGCAGGGCTAGAGACGGGGGCGGGCTGCAGTACTTC
CRARDGGGLQYF
>.|TRBJ2-7|TRBV30|few
TGTGCCTGGAGTGTAGTTCACCGAGAGCAGTACTTC
CAWSVVHREQYF
>.|TRBJ1-5|TRBV12-3/TRBV12-4|many
TGTGCCAGCAGTTTCGGGGATCAGCCCCAGCATTTT
CASSFGDQPQHF
>TRBD1|TRBJ2-7|TRBV6-5|.
TGTGCCAGCAGTTACGGACAGGGGGACGAGCAGTACTTC
CASSYGQGDEQYF
>.|TRBJ2-7|TRBV19|once
TGTGCCAGTGGTATGACAGATACCTACGAGCAGTACTTC
CASGMTDTYEQYF
>.|TRBJ1-2|TRBV7-2|.
TGTGCCAGCAACGTACGGGGATCCAACTATGGCTACACCTTC
CASNVRGSNYGYTF
>TRBD1|TRBJ2-1|TRBV6-5|.
TGTGCCAGCAGTTACGTCGGAGGACAGGGCAGGGACAATGAGCAGTTCTTC
CASSYVGGQGRDNEQFF
>.|TRBJ2-4|TRBV10-3|.
TGTGCCACCAGACGCATAGGGGAAAGCATTCAGTACTTC
CATRRIGESIQYF
>.|TRBJ1-5|TRBV28|.
TGTGCCAGCAGTGATCATCAGGGAGATTTAAAGCCCCGGCATTTT
CASSDHQGDLKPRHF
>.|TRBJ2-6|TRBV7-9|.
TGTGCCAGCAGCTTACTCCGACAGAGCTCTGGGGCCAACGTCCTGACTTTC
CASSLLRQSSGANVLTF
>TRBD2|TRBJ2-1|TRBV6-2/TRBV6-3|.
TGTGCCAGCAGACGTTCCGGGGGGGCGAGCGGTGAGCAGTTCTTC
CASRRSGGASGEQFF
>.|TRBJ2-5|TRBV28|many
TGTGCCAGCAGCACTCGGCGGACTCAAGAGACCCAGTACTTC
CASSTRRTQETQYF
>.|TRBJ2-6|TRBV20-1|.
TGCAGTGCTAGACAAACGACCGGGGCCGACGTCCTGACTTTC
CSARQTTGADVLTF
>.|TRBJ1-2|TRBV27|.
TGTGCCAGCAGTTTATCCCTCGGGGCCGGGGCTAACTATGGCTACACCTTC
CASSLSLGAGANYGYTF
>.|TRBJ1-2|TRBV6-2/TRBV6-3|many
TGTGCCAGCAGTTATACAGGGTATGGCTACACCTTC
CASSYTGYGYTF
>.|TRBJ2-1|TRBV5-1|once
TGCGCCAGCGGCTTGGTAGGGGGATCCTACAATGAGCAGTTCTTC
CASGLVGGSYNEQFF
>TRBD1|TRBJ1-2|TRBV4-1|few
TGCGCCAGCAGCCAAGTTGAGGGGGCGCATGGCTACACCTTC
CASSQVEGAHGYTF
>.|TRBJ2-3|TRBV15|.
TGTGCCACCAGCCAAGGACACCTCCAAACGGGGTATTTT
CATSQGHLQTGYF
>.|TRBJ2-7|TRBV18|.
TGTGCCAGCTCACTAGGAGAGGCTAGCTACTACGAGCAGTACTTC
CASSLGEASYYEQYF
>.|TRBJ2-5|TRBV10-3|.
TGTGCCATCAGTGGGCAACACCAGACCCAGTACTTC
CAISGQHQTQYF
>.|TRBJ2-3|TRBV5-5|.
TGTGCCAGCAGCTTGGTTTCGGGGGACCGCACAGATACGCAGTATTTT
CASSLVSGDRTDTQYF
>.|TRBJ1-3|TRBV5-1|.
TGCGCCAGCGCCGACGGAACCCCTGGAAACACCATATATTTT
CASADGTPGNTIYF
>TRBD2|TRBJ2-5|TRBV5-6|.
TGTGCCAGCAGCTTGGTTGATAGCGGGAGTCGGAATGAGACCCAGTACTTC
CASSLVDSGSRNETQYF
>.|TRBJ1-1|TRBV12-3/TRBV12-4|.
TGTGCCAGCGGTCCACTAATGTCGGTGAACACTGAAGCTTTCTTT
CASGPLMSVNTEAFF
>TRBD2|TRBJ2-1|TRBV20-1|few
TGCAGTGCTAGAGAAGGACTAGCGAAGTTCTTC
CSAREGLAKFF
>TRBD2|TRBJ2-7|TRBV4-2|.
TGTGCCAGCAGCCAAGAAGTAGTAGCGGGGGCCCCTCTCGAGCAGTACTTC
CASSQEVVAGAPLEQYF
>.|TRBJ1-5|TRBV28|few
TGTGCCAGCAGTTTATGGGCGGGCACTGACAATCAGCCCCAGCATTTT
CASSLWAGTDNQPQHF
>.|TRBJ2-7|TRBV20-1|.
TGCAGTGCTCGACTACCCCCATCCCTATCCTACGAGCAGTACTTC
CSARLPPSLSYEQYF
>.|TRBJ1-3|TRBV30|.
TGTGCCTGGAGTGTAACCCCCCCGCGGAGCTCTGGAAACACCAGATATTTT
CAWSVTPPRSSGNTRYF
>.|TRBJ2-3|TRBV28|.
TGTGCCAGCACGGAGGCGATAAGCACAGATACGCAGTATTTT
CASTEAISTDTQYF
>.|TRBJ1-4|TRBV3-1|.
TGTGCCAGCAGCCAAAGGGGGGAAAAACTGTTTTTT
CASSQRGEKLFF
>.|TRBJ2-7|TRBV28|.
TGTGCCAGCAGACGGATAAGTTCGTCCTACGAGCAGTACTTC
CASRRISSSYEQYF
>TRBD1|TRBJ1-1|TRBV4-1|.
TGCGCCAGCACCGAAGAGGGACAGATGAACACTGAAGCTTTCTTT
CASTEEGQMNTEAFF
>.|TRBJ2-5|TRBV28|few
TGTGCCAGCAGGAGGCCCTCACAAGAGACCCAGTACTTC
CASRRPSQETQYF
>.|TRBJ1-5|TRBV12-3/TRBV12-4|.
TGTGCCAGCACCTTCGGGGGGCAGCCCCAGCATTTT
CASTFGGQPQHF
>TRBD2|TRBJ2-1|TRBV7-3|.
TGTGCCGGCAGCTCCTACACTAGCGGGGGGGCCAATGAGCAGTTCTTC
CAGSSYTSGGANEQFF
>.|TRBJ2-7|TRBV28|.
TGTGCCAGCACTGGGGCGAAGAACGAGCAGTACTTC
CASTGAKNEQYF
>.|TRBJ2-5|TRBV3-1|.
TGTGCCAGCAGCCAACAGGGTTTTGAGACCCAGTACTTC
CASSQQGFETQYF
>TRBD2|TRBJ2-3|TRBV20-1|.
TGCAGTGCTAGACTAGCGGGAGTGTATACGCAGTATTTT
CSARLAGVYTQYF
>.|TRBJ1-1|TRBV10-3|.
TGTGCCATCAGTGACTTGCTCGAAGCTTTCTTT
CAISDLLEAFF
>TRBD2|TRBJ2-7|TRBV5-1|.
TGCGCCAGCAGCTTGGCTAGCGGGAGAGCCGGGTTCGTCTACGAGCAGTACTTC
CASSLASGRAGFVYEQYF
>.|TRBJ2-7|TRBV12-3/TRBV12-4|many
TGTGCCAGCAGTCCGTCGGGACGGAGCTCCTACGAGCAGTACTTC
CASSPSGRSSYEQYF
>.|TRBJ1-6|TRBV4-1|.
TGCGCCAGCAGCCCCCCGGGCCCATATAATTCACCCCTCCACTTT
CASSPPGPYNSPLHF